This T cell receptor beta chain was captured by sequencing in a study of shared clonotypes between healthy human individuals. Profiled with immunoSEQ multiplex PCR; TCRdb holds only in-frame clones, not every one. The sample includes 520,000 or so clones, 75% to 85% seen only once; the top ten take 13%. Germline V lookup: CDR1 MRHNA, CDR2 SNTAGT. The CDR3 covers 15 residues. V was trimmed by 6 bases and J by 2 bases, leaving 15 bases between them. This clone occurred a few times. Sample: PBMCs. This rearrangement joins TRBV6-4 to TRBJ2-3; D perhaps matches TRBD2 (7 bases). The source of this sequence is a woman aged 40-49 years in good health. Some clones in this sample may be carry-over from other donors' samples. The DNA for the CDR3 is TGTGCCAGCAGCGATAACGGGGGGCCCACAGATACGCAGTATTTT. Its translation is CASSDNGGPTDTQYF.